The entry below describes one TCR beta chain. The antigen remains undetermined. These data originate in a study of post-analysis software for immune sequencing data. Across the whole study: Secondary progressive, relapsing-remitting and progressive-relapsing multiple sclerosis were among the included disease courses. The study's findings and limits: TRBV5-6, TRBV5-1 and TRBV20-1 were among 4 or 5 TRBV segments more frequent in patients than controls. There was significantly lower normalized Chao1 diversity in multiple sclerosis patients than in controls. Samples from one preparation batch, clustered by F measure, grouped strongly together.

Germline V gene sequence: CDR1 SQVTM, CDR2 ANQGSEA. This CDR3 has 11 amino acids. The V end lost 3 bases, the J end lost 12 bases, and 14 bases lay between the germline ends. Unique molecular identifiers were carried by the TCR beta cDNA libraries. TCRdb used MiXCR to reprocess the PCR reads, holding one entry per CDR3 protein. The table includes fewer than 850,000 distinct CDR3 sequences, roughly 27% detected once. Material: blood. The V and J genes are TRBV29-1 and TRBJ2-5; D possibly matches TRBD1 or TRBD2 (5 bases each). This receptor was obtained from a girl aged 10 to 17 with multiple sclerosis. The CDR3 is CSVEGWGKEYF. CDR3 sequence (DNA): TGCAGCGTTGAGGGTTGGGGGAAGGAGTACTTC.